This T cell receptor (beta chain) was sequenced during a study of blood T cell repertoires in COVID-19 (dated by TCRdb to between 2020 and 2021). Context from the whole study: Samples covering the acute and convalescent phases of COVID-19 were provided by collaborators in the United States, Italy and Spain. The material from the prospective study consisted of cDNA or gDNA derived from T cells, B-cell-depleted T cells, or PBMCs. The dataset comprised deeply sampled blood TCRbeta repertoires from subjects exposed to, actively infected with, or recovered from COVID-19. The repertoires were made available in a free public database intended to serve as a resource for research on the immune response to SARS-CoV-2. The samples were drawn from two sources: the first 160 participants of the ongoing ImmuneRACE study, and 950 to 1,500 subjects contributed by 6 global collaborators. The sample metadata nearly always contained a de-identified subject ID, COVID-19 status, age in years and sex. Where available, HLA class I and class II types were taken from metadata supplied by the sample provider and were not determined by assay-based typing. Points the paper makes about the study in general: Clinical and demographic metadata were provided uncurated, with the amount varying by source and participant.

Based on the germline V gene, the CDR1 and CDR2 sequences are LGHNA and YSLEER. The CDR3 holds 14 amino acids from the cysteine to the phenylalanine. The entry retains the CDR3 DNA only, 42 bases that are in frame from base 1. V trim: 3 bases; J trim: 2 bases; unmatched bases: 2. The immunoSEQ Assay, a bias-controlled multiplex PCR, was used to amplify TCRbeta CDR3 regions from genomic DNA. The study's processing was this. The number of nucleated cells in each sample was estimated from the amplification of reference gene primers within the assay. Sequence reads were collapsed and filtered to measure the absolute abundance of every unique TCRbeta CDR3 rearrangement. For each sample, productive Simpson clonality was calculated by taking the square root of Simpson's diversity index across productive rearrangements. TCRdb took this table from immuneACCESS and kept in-frame rearrangements with V and J called. Such tables lack part of the clones; where checked against another copy, unresolved V genes explain under half of the gap, and the rest is unexplained. V, J and clone size are those of that table, while D and trimming were read from the DNA. The sample table contains some 260,000 clones; only one count was recorded for roughly 84% of them. The ten top clones hold about 3% of the sample.

Whole blood was collected in K2EDTA tubes by collaborating institutions according to the institutions' own protocols. For TCRbeta analysis, collaborators shipped samples as frozen whole blood, isolated PBMCs, or DNA extracted from either of those sample types. A note on this clone: Which antigen it targets is not known. Base quality data are lacking; no much larger clone is found one base away. This specimen includes other DNA sequences encoding the same CDR3.

The sequencing input was peripheral blood. This sequence uses TRBV4-3 and TRBJ2-7, and TRBD1 matches 9 of the central bases. The clonotype originates from a woman under 30 with acute or convalescent COVID-19. For the CDR3, the sequence is CASSQDRGTYEQYF. Read as DNA, the sequence is TGCGCCAGCAGCCAGGACAGGGGAACCTACGAGCAGTACTTC.